A selection of T cell receptor beta chains follows, all from one sample in a study of blood T cells in healthy people across ages. One entry per CDR3 protein results from TCRdb running MiXCR on the 5' RACE reads. The table records roughly 1.5 million distinct CDR3 sequences, 40% to 45% of them present only once. Input material: blood. The receptors come from a woman younger than 30 in good health. Each CDR3 is given with its conserved first and last residue. D genes are given only for firm matches. Expanded clones get a size class; other rows say once, few or many, or leave the size out.

d_gene	v_gene	abundance	j_gene	CDR3nt	CDR3aa
NA	TRBV7-8	NA	TRBJ1-2	TGTGCCAGCAGCTTAATTAACGAGGACTACACCTTC	CASSLINEDYTF
NA	TRBV5-1	NA	TRBJ1-2	TGCGCCAGCAGCCTCGACAGCCTAAGGGTCTATGGCTACACCTTC	CASSLDSLRVYGYTF
TRBD2	TRBV28	NA	TRBJ2-1	TGTGCCAGCAGCTCAGGACTAGCGGGAGGGAATTACAATGAGCAGTTCTTC	CASSSGLAGGNYNEQFF
TRBD2	TRBV7-6	NA	TRBJ2-7	TGTGCCAGCAGCTTATTACTAGCGGGCTCCTACGAGCAGTACTTC	CASSLLLAGSYEQYF
NA	TRBV28	once	TRBJ1-5	TGTGCCAGCAGTTTATATTCGCATCAGCCCCAGCATTTT	CASSLYSHQPQHF
NA	TRBV15	NA	TRBJ2-3	TGTGCCACCAGCAGAGATTACGGCAGCCTGAGCACAGATACGCAGTATTTT	CATSRDYGSLSTDTQYF
NA	TRBV9	NA	TRBJ1-1	TGTGCCAGCAGCGGTTGGGGGGGTCTGAACACTGAAGCTTTCTTT	CASSGWGGLNTEAFF
NA	TRBV4-3	NA	TRBJ1-1	TGCGCCAGCAGTTACCAAAGACAGCTGAACACTGAAGCTTTCTTT	CASSYQRQLNTEAFF
TRBD1	TRBV7-2	NA	TRBJ2-1	TGTGCCAGCAGCTTCTCCGGGACAGGGACCAATGAGCAGTTCTTC	CASSFSGTGTNEQFF
NA	TRBV3-1	NA	TRBJ1-4	TGTGCCAGCAGCCTCCTGGCAGGCCCCCGAGAAAAACTGTTTTTT	CASSLLAGPREKLFF
TRBD2	TRBV9	NA	TRBJ2-1	TGTGCCAGCAGCCAACTAGCGGCCCCCTACAATGAGCAGTTCTTC	CASSQLAAPYNEQFF
TRBD2	TRBV2	few	TRBJ2-3	TGTGCCAGCAGTGGGCCTAGCGGGGTCACAGATACGCAGTATTTT	CASSGPSGVTDTQYF
NA	TRBV5-5	NA	TRBJ2-1	TGTGCCAGCCCGGGACACCTGAACGAAGGATACAATGAGCAGTTCTTC	CASPGHLNEGYNEQFF
TRBD1	TRBV7-9	NA	TRBJ1-2	TGTGCCAGCAGCTTGGGGACAGGGAGAAATAACTATGGCTACACCTTC	CASSLGTGRNNYGYTF
NA	TRBV4-1	few	TRBJ1-5	TGCGCCAGCAGCCATTATGGGACGAAAGGTCAGCCCCAGCATTTT	CASSHYGTKGQPQHF
NA	TRBV28	NA	TRBJ2-7	TGTGCCAGCAGTCTAGAGCGTCCGGGGGCGCCGATCTACGAGCAGTACTTC	CASSLERPGAPIYEQYF
NA	TRBV9	few	TRBJ2-3	TGTGCCAGCAGCGTAGGTGGGGGTTCAATAACAGATACGCAGTATTTT	CASSVGGGSITDTQYF
NA	TRBV9	NA	TRBJ2-2	TGTGCCAGCATGGGGGGGGCCGCGAACACCGGGGAGCTGTTTTTT	CASMGGAANTGELFF
NA	TRBV4-1	many	TRBJ1-2	TGCGCCAGCAGCCAAGATCCGGGGAGGTTCTATGGCTACACCTTC	CASSQDPGRFYGYTF
TRBD2	TRBV15	NA	TRBJ2-1	TGTGCCACCAGCAGAGGTAGCGGGGGGGCATACAATGAGCAGTTCTTC	CATSRGSGGAYNEQFF
NA	TRBV28	few	TRBJ2-7	TGTGCCAGCAAACTGGCGGGGCTCTCCTACGAGCAGTACTTC	CASKLAGLSYEQYF
NA	TRBV20-1	once	TRBJ2-7	TGCAGTGCTAGAGCCCGCGAATCAGGCAGGGCCTACAATGAGCAGTACTTC	CSARARESGRAYNEQYF
NA	TRBV24-1	NA	TRBJ2-2	TGTGCCACCAGTGAACAGGCGACCTTGAACACCGGGGAGCTGTTTTTT	CATSEQATLNTGELFF
NA	TRBV6-5	few	TRBJ2-3	TGTGCCAGCAGTTACTCGCGGGACACACCCACAGATACGCAGTATTTT	CASSYSRDTPTDTQYF
NA	TRBV6-5	few	TRBJ2-7	TGTGCCAGCAGTTACGGGACAAGGGAGTACGAGCAGTACTTC	CASSYGTREYEQYF
NA	TRBV7-9	NA	TRBJ1-1	TGTGCCAGCAGCCCCCCGGGACTCCCCTTTGCCACTGAAGCTTTCTTT	CASSPPGLPFATEAFF
TRBD2	TRBV9	NA	TRBJ2-7	TGTGCCAGCAGCGTAGGAGGCGGGAGTGCGTACGAGCAGTACTTC	CASSVGGGSAYEQYF
NA	TRBV12-3/TRBV12-4	NA	TRBJ1-2	TGTGCCAGCGACCCGTTACAGGGATCTGGTGGCTACACCTTC	CASDPLQGSGGYTF
NA	TRBV7-2	NA	TRBJ2-1	TGTGTCAGCAGCTTACGTCTGGGGACGGACTCCTACAATGAGCAGTTCTTC	CVSSLRLGTDSYNEQFF
NA	TRBV20-1	NA	TRBJ2-2	TGCAGTGCTAGAGATTTGGTTACCACCGGGGAGCTGTTTTTT	CSARDLVTTGELFF
NA	TRBV27	NA	TRBJ1-2	TGTGCCAGCAGTTTCCAGGTTCCCCCGGGAGGCTACACCTTC	CASSFQVPPGGYTF
NA	TRBV28	NA	TRBJ1-5	TGTGCCAGCAGCCCACCAGCGGGGGGCCGGCGTCAGCCCCAGCATTTT	CASSPPAGGRRQPQHF
TRBD1	TRBV6-2/TRBV6-3	NA	TRBJ2-1	TGTGCCAGCAGCGCCACAGGGGGCAGCTACAAGGAGCAGTTCTTC	CASSATGGSYKEQFF
NA	TRBV6-2/TRBV6-3	NA	TRBJ2-3	TGTGCCAGCAGCAACTATGGGGTCACGGATACGCAGTATTTT	CASSNYGVTDTQYF
TRBD1	TRBV29-1	few	TRBJ2-3	TGCAGCGTTGAACGAGGGAACAGGGGGCCAAAGGGCACAGATACGCAGTATTTT	CSVERGNRGPKGTDTQYF
NA	TRBV7-9	NA	TRBJ2-7	TGTGCCAGCAGCCCTGTGTACGAGCAGTACTTC	CASSPVYEQYF
NA	TRBV7-9	few	TRBJ1-4	TGTGCCACGCCCGACTACGGTAATGAAAAACTGTTTTTT	CATPDYGNEKLFF
NA	TRBV7-2	NA	TRBJ2-7	TGTGCCAGCAGCTTAGCGCCAGGGTTCTACGAGCAGTACTTC	CASSLAPGFYEQYF
TRBD2	TRBV3-1	NA	TRBJ2-7	TGTGCCAGCAGCCGGGTTATAGCGGGGGGATCCTACGAGCAGTACTTC	CASSRVIAGGSYEQYF
NA	TRBV20-1	NA	TRBJ1-5	TGCAGTGCTAGAGACCGAGGGACTGGGAATCAGCCCCAGCATTTT	CSARDRGTGNQPQHF
NA	TRBV7-3	NA	TRBJ2-5	TGTGCCAGCAACAAAACAGGGCAGGGGGAGACCCAGTACTTC	CASNKTGQGETQYF